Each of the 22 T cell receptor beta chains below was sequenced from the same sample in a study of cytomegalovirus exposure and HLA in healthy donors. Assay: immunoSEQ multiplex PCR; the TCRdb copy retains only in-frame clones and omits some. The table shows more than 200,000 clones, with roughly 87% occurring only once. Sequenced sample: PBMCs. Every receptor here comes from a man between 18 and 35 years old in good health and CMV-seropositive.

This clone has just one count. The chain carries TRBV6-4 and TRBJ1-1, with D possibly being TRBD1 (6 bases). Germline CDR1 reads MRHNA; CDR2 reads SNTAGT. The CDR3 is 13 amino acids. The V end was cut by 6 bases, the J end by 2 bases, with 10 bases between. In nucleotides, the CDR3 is TGTGCCAGCAGGGCACAGGGAAACACTGAAGCTTTCTTT. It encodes CASRAQGNTEAFF.

CDR3 nucleotide sequence: TGTGCCAGCAGTTACTTATGGGAGAGCTCACACCTTTACGAGCAGTACTTC. As protein: CASSYLWESSHLYEQYF. V usage is TRBV6-8 and J usage is TRBJ2-7, with D possibly TRBD2 on 5 matching bases. This CDR3 is 17 amino acids long. Trimming removed 1 base from V and 4 bases from J, with 20 bases in between. From germline, CDR1 is MNHGY and CDR2 SAAAGT.

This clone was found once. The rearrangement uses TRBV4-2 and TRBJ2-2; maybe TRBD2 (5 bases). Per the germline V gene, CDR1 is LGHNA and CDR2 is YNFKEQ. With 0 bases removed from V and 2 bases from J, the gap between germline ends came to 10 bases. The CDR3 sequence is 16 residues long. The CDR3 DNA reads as TGTGCCAGCAGCCAAGAATGGAGGACTAACACCGGGGAGCTGTTTTTT. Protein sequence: CASSQEWRTNTGELFF.

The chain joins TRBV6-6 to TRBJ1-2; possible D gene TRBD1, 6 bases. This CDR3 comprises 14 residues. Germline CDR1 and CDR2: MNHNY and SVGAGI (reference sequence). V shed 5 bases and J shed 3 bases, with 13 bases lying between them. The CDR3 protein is CASSPARGDYGYTF. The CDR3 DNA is TGTGCCAGCAGTCCCGCCAGGGGTGACTATGGCTACACCTTC.

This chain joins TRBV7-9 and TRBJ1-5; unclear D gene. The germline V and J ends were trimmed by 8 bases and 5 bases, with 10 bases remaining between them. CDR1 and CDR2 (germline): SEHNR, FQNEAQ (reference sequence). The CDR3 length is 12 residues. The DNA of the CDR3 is TGTGCCAGCGCGATCGGGGATCAGCCCCAGCATTTT. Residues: CASAIGDQPQHF.

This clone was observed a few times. CDR3 nucleotides: TGTGCCAGCAGCCCATACACCGGGGAGCTGTTTTTT. It translates to CASSPYTGELFF. This sequence joins TRBV7-9 and TRBJ2-2; D remains ambiguous. Trimming removed 5 bases from V and 3 bases from J, with 4 bases in between. CDR3 length: 12 amino acids. Germline V gene data show CDR1 as SEHNR and CDR2 as FQNEAQ (reference sequence).

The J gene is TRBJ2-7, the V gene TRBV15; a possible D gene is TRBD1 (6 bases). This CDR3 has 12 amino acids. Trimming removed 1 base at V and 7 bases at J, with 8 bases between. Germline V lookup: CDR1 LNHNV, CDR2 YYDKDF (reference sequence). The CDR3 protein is CATSRAGDEQYF. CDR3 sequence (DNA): TGTGCCACCAGCAGAGCAGGGGATGAGCAGTACTTC.

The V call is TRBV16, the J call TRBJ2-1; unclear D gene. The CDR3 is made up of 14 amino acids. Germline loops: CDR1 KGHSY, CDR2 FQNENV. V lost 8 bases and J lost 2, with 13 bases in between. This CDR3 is CASGRERTYNEQFF. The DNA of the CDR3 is TGTGCCAGCGGTCGAGAGCGTACCTACAATGAGCAGTTCTTC. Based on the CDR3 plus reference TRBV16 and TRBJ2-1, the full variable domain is GEEVAQTPKHLVRGEGQKAKLYCAPIKGHSYVFWYQQVLKNEFKFLISFQNENVFDETGMPKERFSAKCLPNSPCSLEIQATKLEDSAVYFCASGRERTYNEQFFGPGTRLTVL.

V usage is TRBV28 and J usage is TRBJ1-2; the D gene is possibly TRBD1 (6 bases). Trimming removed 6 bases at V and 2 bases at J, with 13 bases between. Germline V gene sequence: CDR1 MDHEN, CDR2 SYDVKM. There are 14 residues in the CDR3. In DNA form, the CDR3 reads TGTGCCAGCAGCCAAGCCGGACAGAACTATGGCTACACCTTC. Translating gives CASSQAGQNYGYTF.

CDR3 coding DNA: TGTGCCAGTTCTGGCAATCAGCCCCAGCATTTT. The encoded protein is CASSGNQPQHF. The chain couples TRBV28 to TRBJ1-5; D is ambiguous. V was pared by 9 bases and J by 2 bases, with 5 bases between. This CDR3 spans 11 amino acids. Per germline, CDR1 MDHEN and CDR2 SYDVKM.

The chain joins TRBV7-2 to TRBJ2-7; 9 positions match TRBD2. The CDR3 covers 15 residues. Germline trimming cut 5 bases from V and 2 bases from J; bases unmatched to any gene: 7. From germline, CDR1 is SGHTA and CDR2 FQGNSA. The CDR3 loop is CASSVSSGKTYEQYF. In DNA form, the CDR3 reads TGTGCCAGCAGCGTCTCTAGCGGGAAGACCTACGAGCAGTACTTC.

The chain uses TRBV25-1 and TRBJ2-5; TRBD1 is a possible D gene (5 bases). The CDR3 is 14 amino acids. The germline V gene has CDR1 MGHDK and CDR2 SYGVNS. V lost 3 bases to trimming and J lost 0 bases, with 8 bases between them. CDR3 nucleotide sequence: TGTGCCAGCAGTGACTACAGGTACCAAGAGACCCAGTACTTC. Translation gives CASSDYRYQETQYF.

The CDR3 is CASSPPGLAGDTQYF. As DNA, the CDR3 is TGTGCCAGTTCTCCCCCGGGACTAGCAGGCGATACGCAGTATTTT. The chain is built from TRBV27 and TRBJ2-3; 9 nucleotides agree with TRBD2. Germline V gene data show CDR1 as MNHEY and CDR2 as SMNVEV (reference sequence). The trim removed 9 bases at V and 6 bases at J, leaving 13 bases unmatched. The CDR3 runs 15 residues.

The DNA of the CDR3 is TGTGCCAGCAGTTACTCGAGCGAAACTCAAGCTTTCTTT. Translation gives CASSYSSETQAFF. The chain joins TRBV6-6 to TRBJ1-1; D is unclear. The germline gives CDR1 MNHNY, CDR2 SVGAGI (reference sequence). CDR3 length equals 13 residues. V lost 0 bases to trimming and J lost 9 bases, with 11 bases between them.

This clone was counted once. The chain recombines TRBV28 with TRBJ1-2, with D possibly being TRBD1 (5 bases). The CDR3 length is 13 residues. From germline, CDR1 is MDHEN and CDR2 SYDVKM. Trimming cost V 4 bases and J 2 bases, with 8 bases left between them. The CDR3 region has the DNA TGTGCCAGCAGTTGGGGCACGAACTATGGCTACACCTTC. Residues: CASSWGTNYGYTF.

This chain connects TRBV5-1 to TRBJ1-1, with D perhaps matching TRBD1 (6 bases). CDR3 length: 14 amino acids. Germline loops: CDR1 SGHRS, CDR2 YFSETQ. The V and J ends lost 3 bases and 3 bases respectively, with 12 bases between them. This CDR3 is CASSSPGQYTEAFF. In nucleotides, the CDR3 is TGCGCCAGCAGCTCTCCTGGACAGTACACTGAAGCTTTCTTT.

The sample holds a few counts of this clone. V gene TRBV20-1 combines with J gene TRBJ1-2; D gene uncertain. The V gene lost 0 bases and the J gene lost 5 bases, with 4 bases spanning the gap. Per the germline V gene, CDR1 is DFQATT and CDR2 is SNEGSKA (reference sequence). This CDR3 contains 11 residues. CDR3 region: CSARDLYGYTF. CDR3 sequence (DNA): TGCAGTGCTAGAGACCTTTATGGCTACACCTTC.

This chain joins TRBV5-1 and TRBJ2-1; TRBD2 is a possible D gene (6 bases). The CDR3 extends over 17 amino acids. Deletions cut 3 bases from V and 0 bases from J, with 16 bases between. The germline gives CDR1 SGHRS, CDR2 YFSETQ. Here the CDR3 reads CASSWGLAGSSYNEQFF. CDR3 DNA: TGCGCCAGCAGCTGGGGACTGGCGGGAAGCTCCTACAATGAGCAGTTCTTC.

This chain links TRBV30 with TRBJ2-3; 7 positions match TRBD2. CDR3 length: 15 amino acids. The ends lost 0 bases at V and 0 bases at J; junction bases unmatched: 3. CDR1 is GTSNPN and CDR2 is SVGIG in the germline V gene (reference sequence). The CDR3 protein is CAWSVRRESTDTQYF. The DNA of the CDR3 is TGTGCCTGGAGTGTACGGCGGGAGAGCACAGATACGCAGTATTTT.

CDR3 residues: CSVDPLRTSGRVDTQYF. The CDR3 DNA reads as TGCAGCGTTGACCCTCTTAGGACTAGCGGGAGGGTAGATACGCAGTATTTT. The V call is TRBV29-1, the J call TRBJ2-3, with 15 bases lining up with TRBD2. V trimming: 3 bases; J trimming: 5 bases; junction bases outside the gene matches: 9. The CDR3 covers 17 residues. Looked up from germline, CDR1 is SQVTM and CDR2 is ANQGSEA.

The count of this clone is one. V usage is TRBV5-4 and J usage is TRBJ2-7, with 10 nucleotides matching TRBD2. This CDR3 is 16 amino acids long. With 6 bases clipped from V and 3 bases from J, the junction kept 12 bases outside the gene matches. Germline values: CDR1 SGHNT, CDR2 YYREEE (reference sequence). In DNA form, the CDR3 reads TGTGCCAGCACCCCGGGGGGGGCTAGCGGGAGCTACGAGCAGTACTTC. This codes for CASTPGGASGSYEQYF.

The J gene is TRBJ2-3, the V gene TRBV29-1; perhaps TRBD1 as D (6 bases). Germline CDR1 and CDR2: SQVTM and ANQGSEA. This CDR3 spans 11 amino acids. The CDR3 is CGQTFTDTQYF. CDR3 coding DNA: TGCGGACAGACTTTCACAGATACGCAGTATTTT.